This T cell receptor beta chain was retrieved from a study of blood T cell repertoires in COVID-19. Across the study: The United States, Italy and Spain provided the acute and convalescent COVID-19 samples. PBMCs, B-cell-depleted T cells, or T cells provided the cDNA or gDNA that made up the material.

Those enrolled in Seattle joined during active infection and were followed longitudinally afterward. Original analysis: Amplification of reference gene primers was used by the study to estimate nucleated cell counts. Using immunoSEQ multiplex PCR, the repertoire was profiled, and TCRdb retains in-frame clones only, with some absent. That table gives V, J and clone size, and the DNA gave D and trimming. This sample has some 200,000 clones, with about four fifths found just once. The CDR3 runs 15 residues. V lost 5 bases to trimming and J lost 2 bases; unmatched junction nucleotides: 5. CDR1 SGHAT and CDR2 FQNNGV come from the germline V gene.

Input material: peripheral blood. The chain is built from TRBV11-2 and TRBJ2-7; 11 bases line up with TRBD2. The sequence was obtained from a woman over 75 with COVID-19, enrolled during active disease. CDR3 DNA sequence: TGTGCCAGCAGCCTGGGACTAGCGGAGGCCTACGAGCAGTACTTC. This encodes CASSLGLAEAYEQYF.